This T cell receptor beta chain was identified during a study of post-analysis software for immune sequencing data. The study's findings and limits: Roughly five TRBV segments appeared more often in patients than in controls, and TRBV5-6, TRBV5-1 and TRBV20-1 were among these.

Libraries were made from TCR beta cDNA, and they carried unique molecular identifiers. TCRdb re-derived calls from the PCR reads in MiXCR, one entry per CDR3 protein. This table has about 380,000 distinct CDR3 sequences, about a third appearing once. There are 15 residues in the CDR3. V was shortened by 1 base and J by 5 bases, with 15 bases between the two germline ends. Per germline, CDR1 SGHRS and CDR2 YFSETQ. This clonotype was seen a handful of times. What it recognizes is unknown. The rearrangement links TRBV5-1 to TRBJ1-2, with TRBD1 as a possible D gene (6 bases). This receptor was obtained from a girl between 5 and 17 years old with multiple sclerosis. The source material was blood. The CDR3 spells CASSLTADRRYGYTF. CDR3 DNA sequence: TGCGCCAGCAGCTTGACCGCCGACAGGAGATATGGCTACACCTTC. Filled out from reference TRBV5-1 and TRBJ1-2, the complete variable domain reads KAGVTQTPRYLIKTRGQQVTLSCSPISGHRSVSWYQQTPGQGLQFLFEYFSETQRNKGNFPGRFSGRQFSNSRSEMNVSTLELGDSALYLCASSLTADRRYGYTFGSGTRLTVV.